One sample yielded the 18 T cell receptor beta chains listed below, sequenced in a study of shared clonotypes between healthy human individuals. CD45RO-negative, CCR7-selected cells formed the naive CD8 fraction, which excluded terminally differentiated effector memory CD45RA+ cells. TCRdb's copy holds only in-frame clones and misses some; the assay was immunoSEQ multiplex PCR. This sample has hundreds of thousands of clones, with nearly 98% found just once. Sequenced: naive CD8+ T cells sorted from blood. Every receptor here comes from a young man in good health.

The chain joins TRBV2 to TRBJ1-1; D not resolved. Germline CDR1 SNHLY, CDR2 FYNNEI. The CDR3 is 12 amino acids. Trimming took off 6 bases at V and 8 bases at J, with 13 bases between the two ends. DNA for the CDR3: TGTGCCAGCAGCCCCTCTTGGGCCGAAGCTTTCTTT. Translated: CASSPSWAEAFF.

The CDR3 DNA follows: TGTGCCAGCAGTTACTCGTTGCTCTATGGCTACACCTTC. Amino acids: CASSYSLLYGYTF. The rearrangement links TRBV6-5 to TRBJ1-2; D remains unclear. The CDR3 contains 13 residues. From germline, CDR1 is MNHEY and CDR2 SVGAGI. V shed 0 bases and J shed 4 bases, with 6 bases lying between them.

This clone was counted once. This chain joins TRBV11-3 and TRBJ2-7; 11 positions agree with TRBD1. The CDR3 consists of 12 residues. CDR1 SGHNT and CDR2 YENEEA come from the germline V gene. The V segment lost 6 bases and the J segment 6 bases; nucleotides outside the gene matches: 1. Written as DNA, the CDR3 is TGTGCCAGCAGGGGACAGGGGGGCGAGCAGTACTTC. It is translated as CASRGQGGEQYF.

This rearrangement joins TRBV7-9 to TRBJ1-1, with D unclear. Germline V lookup: CDR1 SEHNR, CDR2 FQNEAQ (reference sequence). V lost 1 base to trimming and J lost 2 bases, with 11 bases between them. The CDR3 has 15 residues. CDR3 nucleotides: TGTGCCAGCAGCTTAGTAAGGGAGGGAAACACTGAAGCTTTCTTT. This codes for CASSLVREGNTEAFF.

This clone was counted once. The J gene is TRBJ2-3, the V gene TRBV5-6; D unresolved. This CDR3 is built from 14 residues. The germline gives CDR1 SGHDT, CDR2 YYEEEE. The V end lost 4 bases, the J end lost 6 bases, and 15 bases lay between the germline ends. The chain's CDR3 is CASSPSLDLDTQYF. CDR3 bases: TGTGCCAGCAGCCCTTCGTTGGATCTCGATACGCAGTATTTT. The whole variable domain, remainder taken from reference TRBV5-6 and TRBJ2-3, is DAGVTQSPTHLIKTRGQQVTLRCSPKSGHDTVSWYQQALGQGPQFIFQYYEEEERQRGNFPDRFSGHQFPNYSSELNVNALLLGDSALYLCASSPSLDLDTQYFGPGTRLTVL.

The chain has TRBV5-4 and TRBJ1-1; unclear D gene. With 3 bases removed from V and 7 bases from J, the gap between germline ends came to 19 bases. This CDR3 is 15 amino acids long. Germline CDR1 and CDR2: SGHNT and YYREEE (reference sequence). The CDR3 reads CASSSKEGRRDEAFF. The CDR3 nucleotides read TGTGCCAGCAGCTCCAAGGAGGGCAGGAGGGATGAAGCTTTCTTT.

On this clone: The sample holds other DNA sequences that translate to the same CDR3. The chain links TRBV30 to TRBJ2-6, with a weak D call TRBD1 (5 bases). Trimming removed 0 bases from V and 0 bases from J, with 6 bases in between. There are 15 residues in the CDR3. Germline V CDR1 and CDR2: GTSNPN, SVGIG (reference sequence). The CDR3 bases are TGTGCCTGGAGTGTTAGGGGCTCTGGGGCCAACGTCCTGACTTTC. This translates into CAWSVRGSGANVLTF.

This chain connects TRBV19 to TRBJ2-7; D possibly corresponds to TRBD1 (5 bases). Trimming took 7 bases from V and 0 from J, leaving 10 bases between them. The CDR3 sequence is 13 residues long. In germline, CDR1 is LNHDA, CDR2 SQIVND (reference sequence). The CDR3 nucleotides read TGTGCCAGTATCGGCAGGGCCTCCTACGAGCAGTACTTC. Translated, it gives CASIGRASYEQYF. Supplemented by reference TRBV19 and TRBJ2-7, the full variable domain reads DGGITQSPKYLFRKEGQNVTLSCEQNLNHDAMYWYRQDPGQGLRLIYYSQIVNDFQKGDIAEGYSVSREKKESFPLTVTSAQKNPTAFYLCASIGRASYEQYFGPGTRLTVT.

This clone was picked up one time. The rearrangement links TRBV9 to TRBJ2-7, with TRBD2 matching over 7 bases. In germline, CDR1 is SGDLS, CDR2 YYNGEE. J was trimmed by 0 bases and V by 0 bases; bases with no gene match: 3. The CDR3 loop spans 15 amino acids. CDR3 DNA: TGTGCCAGCAGCGTAGGCGGGAGAAACTCCTACGAGCAGTACTTC. It is translated as CASSVGGRNSYEQYF.

This clone was seen only once. The chain links TRBV21-1 to TRBJ1-5; the DNA was not compared with TRBD1, the D call given in the table. TRBV21-1 represents a pseudogene. There are 22 residues in the CDR3. The CDR3 DNA follows: TGTGCCAGCAGCAAAGACTGGACAGGGGGCGAACCCCGACGTACGCAAAATCAGCCCCAGCATTTT. It is translated as CASSKDWTGGEPRRTQNQPQHF.

This chain connects TRBV28 to TRBJ2-1, with TRBD2 matching over 10 bases. The V gene end was trimmed by 1 base and the J gene end by 4 bases; junction bases not matched to a gene: 7. This CDR3 is 17 amino acids long. CDR1 is MDHEN and CDR2 is SYDVKM in the germline V gene. The CDR3 coding sequence is TGTGCCAGCAGTTTATACCGTAGCGGGAGGTATTACAATGAGCAGTTCTTC. Translated: CASSLYRSGRYYNEQFF.

The V and J genes are TRBV5-4 and TRBJ1-2, with D hard to call. The CDR3 runs 14 residues. Germline CDR1 and CDR2: SGHNT and YYREEE (reference sequence). Trimming removed 4 bases at V and 4 bases at J, with 14 bases between. The CDR3 loop is CASSRVGDSYGYTF. The DNA for the CDR3 is TGTGCCAGCAGCCGCGTTGGCGATTCCTATGGCTACACCTTC.

This chain connects TRBV7-9 to TRBJ2-6; TRBD2 matches 9 bases. Germline V gene data show CDR1 as SEHNR and CDR2 as FQNEAQ (reference sequence). This CDR3 contains 18 residues. Trimming took 5 bases from V and 3 from J; bases not matched to a gene: 11. CDR3 protein: CASSPGTSRGYGANVLTF. CDR3 coding DNA: TGTGCCAGCAGCCCGGGGACTAGCAGAGGTTATGGGGCCAACGTCCTGACTTTC.

V and J are TRBV11-1 and TRBJ2-7, with 8 bases that match TRBD2. The germline gives CDR1 SGHAT, CDR2 FQDESV (reference sequence). The CDR3 has 16 residues. The ends lost 5 bases at V and 4 bases at J; junction bases unmatched: 13. The CDR3 DNA reads as TGTGCCAGCAGCGCCCGTACTAGCGGCTCGGGGTACGAGCAGTACTTC. It specifies CASSARTSGSGYEQYF.

V gene TRBV11-2 combines with J gene TRBJ2-1; D gene ambiguous. The CDR3 loop spans 12 amino acids. Per germline, CDR1 SGHAT and CDR2 FQNNGV. Trimming left V 6 bases short and J 5 bases short, with 8 bases between. CDR3 in amino acids: CASRGQDNEQFF. CDR3 in DNA: TGTGCCAGCAGAGGGCAAGACAATGAGCAGTTCTTC.

The chain joins TRBV7-9 to TRBJ2-1; 8 bases match TRBD2. Germline lookup yields CDR1 SEHNR and CDR2 FQNEAQ (reference sequence). CDR3 length: 16 amino acids. V lost 2 bases, J lost 5 bases, and 8 bases stayed unmatched. The chain's CDR3 is CASSLRPGGPNNEQFF. CDR3 nucleotides: TGTGCCAGCAGCTTAAGACCGGGAGGGCCTAACAATGAGCAGTTCTTC.

This sequence joins TRBV19 and TRBJ2-1; TRBD1 might be the D (5 bases). Germline values: CDR1 LNHDA, CDR2 SQIVND (reference sequence). V was shortened by 4 bases and J by 6 bases, with 7 bases between the two germline ends. The CDR3 length is 12 residues. The CDR3 sequence: CASSTQGNEQFF. In DNA form, the CDR3 reads TGTGCCAGTAGTACCCAGGGCAATGAGCAGTTCTTC.

The chain links TRBV28 to TRBJ2-1, with 8 bases that match TRBD2. The V segment lost 3 bases and the J segment 6 bases; nucleotides outside the gene matches: 13. This CDR3 comprises 17 residues. Germline V CDR1 and CDR2: MDHEN, SYDVKM. The CDR3 spells CASSFYPGIAGTNEQFF. CDR3 in DNA: TGTGCCAGCAGTTTTTATCCGGGGATAGCGGGAACCAATGAGCAGTTCTTC.